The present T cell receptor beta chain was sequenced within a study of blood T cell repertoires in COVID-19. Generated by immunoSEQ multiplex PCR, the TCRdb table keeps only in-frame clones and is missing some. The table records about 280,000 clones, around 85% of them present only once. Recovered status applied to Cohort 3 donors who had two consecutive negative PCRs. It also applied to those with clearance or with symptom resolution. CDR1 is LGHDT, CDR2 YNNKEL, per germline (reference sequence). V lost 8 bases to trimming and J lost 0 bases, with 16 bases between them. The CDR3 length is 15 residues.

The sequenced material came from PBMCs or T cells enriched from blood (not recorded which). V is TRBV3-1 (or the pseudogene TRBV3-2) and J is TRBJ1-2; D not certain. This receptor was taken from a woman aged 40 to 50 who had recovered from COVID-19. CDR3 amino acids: CASAPSELPNYGYTF. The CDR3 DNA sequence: TGTGCCAGCGCTCCTTCCGAGCTACCTAACTATGGCTACACCTTC.